What follows are 21 T cell receptor beta chains derived from one specimen sequenced in a study of post-analysis software for immune sequencing data. Unique-molecular-identifier-tagged TCR beta cDNA libraries were used. TCRdb used MiXCR to reprocess the PCR reads, holding one entry per CDR3 protein. The sample lists approximately 690,000 distinct CDR3 sequences, approximately 60% occurring once. Whole-study findings and limits: With TRBV5-6, TRBV5-1 and TRBV20-1 included, about five TRBV segments were more frequent in patients than in controls.

The antigens these receptors bind are not known. Sequencing used blood. The origin of the receptors is a girl aged 2-10 years with multiple sclerosis.

The V gene is TRBV5-1, the J gene TRBJ2-1; D is unclear. The ends were cut back, 4 bases at V and 4 bases at J, with 9 bases in the middle. Germline CDR1 SGHRS, CDR2 YFSETQ. The CDR3 runs to 13 residues. The CDR3 here is CASSADPYNEQFF. CDR3 in DNA: TGCGCCAGCAGCGCGGACCCTTACAATGAGCAGTTCTTC.

This chain connects TRBV28 to TRBJ2-7; D unresolved. Germline CDR1 and CDR2: MDHEN and SYDVKM. V was clipped by 7 bases and J by 1 base, with 14 bases between them. CDR3 length: 14 amino acids. CDR3 residues: CASILKGSSYEQYF. Here the CDR3 DNA reads TGTGCCAGCATTCTGAAGGGTTCTTCCTACGAGCAGTACTTC.

The chain joins TRBV6-5 to TRBJ1-4; a possible D gene is TRBD1 (6 bases). Trimming shortened V by 2 bases and J by 8 bases, and 18 bases separated the two germline ends. The CDR3 totals 16 residues. From germline, CDR1 is MNHEY and CDR2 SVGAGI. CDR3 sequence: CASSYDGAGEKEKLFF. The CDR3 region has the DNA TGTGCCAGCAGTTACGATGGAGCAGGGGAAAAAGAAAAACTGTTTTTT.

A few counts support this clonotype. The chain recombines TRBV6-1 with TRBJ1-5, with TRBD1 as a possible D gene (6 bases). Germline assignment: CDR1 MNHNS and CDR2 SASEGT. This CDR3 spans 16 amino acids. Trimming cost V 1 base and J 0 bases, with 10 bases left between them. CDR3 bases: TGTGCCAGCAGTGAAGGACAGGTCCATAGCAATCAGCCCCAGCATTTT. Translation: CASSEGQVHSNQPQHF.

This chain links TRBV6-2 or TRBV6-3 with TRBJ1-2; no firm D call. CDR1 and CDR2 from the germline V gene are MNHEY and SVGEGT. Trimming cost V 6 bases and J 0 bases, with 14 bases left between them. The length of the CDR3 is 15 residues. DNA of the CDR3: TGTGCCAGCAGAAGAGGAGCGATTACTAACTATGGCTACACCTTC. The encoded protein is CASRRGAITNYGYTF.

The chain recombines TRBV6-1 with TRBJ2-4; D remains unclear. Germline CDR1 and CDR2: MNHNS and SASEGT. The CDR3 runs 14 residues. The V end lost 4 bases, the J end lost 3 bases, and 10 bases lay between the germline ends. The CDR3 region is CASSAGDFKNIQYF. The CDR3 coding sequence is TGTGCCAGCAGTGCTGGAGACTTCAAAAACATTCAGTACTTC.

The chain joins TRBV5-1 to TRBJ2-5, with D tentatively TRBD2 (5 bases). Germline V CDR1 and CDR2: SGHRS, YFSETQ. The V end lost 0 bases, the J end lost 0 bases, and 12 bases lay between the germline ends. This CDR3 comprises 16 residues. The CDR3 DNA is TGCGCCAGCAGCTTGGCAGGTGACTACTACCAAGAGACCCAGTACTTC. Amino acid sequence: CASSLAGDYYQETQYF.

J is TRBJ2-1 and V is TRBV5-1; the match to TRBD2 covers 8 bases. In germline, CDR1 is SGHRS, CDR2 YFSETQ. V trimming: 4 bases; J trimming: 0 bases; junction bases outside the gene matches: 9. This CDR3 spans 17 amino acids. This CDR3 reads CASSPGRLARSYNEQFF. The CDR3 coding sequence is TGCGCCAGCAGCCCGGGGAGACTAGCGCGCTCCTACAATGAGCAGTTCTTC.

This chain links TRBV5-1 with TRBJ2-7; TRBD1 matches 9 bases. V lost 4 bases, J lost 5 bases, and 10 bases stayed unmatched. Germline CDR1 SGHRS, CDR2 YFSETQ. The CDR3 length is 15 residues. The CDR3 loop reads CASSALGTGKDEQYF. CDR3 bases: TGCGCCAGCAGCGCCTTAGGGACAGGGAAAGACGAGCAGTACTTC. The complete variable domain, with remaining parts taken from reference TRBV5-1 and TRBJ2-7, reads KAGVTQTPRYLIKTRGQQVTLSCSPISGHRSVSWYQQTPGQGLQFLFEYFSETQRNKGNFPGRFSGRQFSNSRSEMNVSTLELGDSALYLCASSALGTGKDEQYFGPGTRLTVT.

The J gene is TRBJ2-6, the V gene TRBV6-5; D not certain. Germline CDR1 is MNHEY and CDR2 is SVGAGI. This CDR3 has 17 amino acids. Trimming removed 0 bases at V and 0 bases at J, with 9 bases between. CDR3 residues: CASSYSVGRSGANVLTF. Here the CDR3 DNA reads TGTGCCAGCAGTTACTCGGTCGGCCGCTCTGGGGCCAACGTCCTGACTTTC.

This clonotype was counted only a few times. V and J are TRBV2 and TRBJ2-1; 10 positions agree with TRBD2. Germline V CDR1 and CDR2: SNHLY, FYNNEI. The junction had 2 bases not matched to a gene; V was cut back by 1 base and J by 2 bases. This CDR3 has 16 amino acids. In nucleotides, the CDR3 is TGTGCCAGCAGTGAAGTAAGCGGGAGGGCCTACAATGAGCAGTTCTTC. Amino acid sequence: CASSEVSGRAYNEQFF.

This chain connects TRBV7-6 to TRBJ2-2, with TRBD2 matching 7 bases. This CDR3 has 15 residues. V trimming: 0 bases; J trimming: 7 bases; junction bases outside the gene matches: 5. Germline V gives CDR1 SGHVS, CDR2 FNYEAQ. The CDR3 reads CASSLAGGPVGELFF. The DNA of the CDR3 is TGTGCCAGCAGCTTAGCGGGAGGGCCGGTCGGGGAGCTGTTTTTT.

This clonotype was seen only a few times. The V call is TRBV20-1, the J call TRBJ2-1; D might be TRBD2 (6 bases). V lost 0 bases and J lost 4, with 16 bases in between. The CDR3 has 16 residues. Per the germline V gene, CDR1 is DFQATT and CDR2 is SNEGSKA (reference sequence). The CDR3 sequence: CSARDQVSGPYNEQFF. The CDR3 DNA sequence: TGCAGTGCTAGAGATCAAGTTAGCGGACCTTACAATGAGCAGTTCTTC.

The V gene is TRBV20-1, the J gene TRBJ2-1; possible D gene TRBD2, 5 bases. There are 17 residues in the CDR3. Germline V gene data show CDR1 as DFQATT and CDR2 as SNEGSKA (reference sequence). Trimming cost V 5 bases and J 0 bases, with 20 bases left between them. This CDR3 is CSAGPQGAVSSYNEQFF. In DNA form, the CDR3 reads TGCAGTGCTGGCCCCCAAGGAGCGGTGAGCTCCTACAATGAGCAGTTCTTC.

This clonotype was seen a few times. The chain couples TRBV7-2 to TRBJ2-6; TRBD1 matches at 8 bases. The trim removed 0 bases at V and 4 bases at J, leaving 14 bases unmatched. CDR3 length: 20 residues. The germline CDR1 and CDR2 sequences are SGHTA and FQGNSA. DNA for the CDR3: TGTGCCAGCAGCTTAGCGAACCGGACAGGGACTTTGCCCGGGGCCAACGTCCTGACTTTC. Amino acid sequence: CASSLANRTGTLPGANVLTF. The variable domain in full, with the rest retrieved from reference TRBV7-2 and TRBJ2-6, is GAGVSQSPSNKVTEKGKDVELRCDPISGHTALYWYRQSLGQGLEFLIYFQGNSAPDKSGLPSDRFSAERTGGSVSTLTIQRTQQEDSAVYLCASSLANRTGTLPGANVLTFGAGSRLTVL.

This chain joins TRBV29-1 and TRBJ1-2; TRBD1 agrees at 7 bases. J gave up 8 bases and V 5 bases, and 14 bases lay outside the gene matches. The CDR3 runs to 14 residues. Germline CDR1 reads SQVTM; CDR2 reads ANQGSEA. The CDR3 sequence: CSVQPLRTGVGYTF. The CDR3 DNA sequence: TGCAGCGTTCAGCCCCTCAGAACAGGGGTAGGCTACACCTTC.

This chain links TRBV20-1 with TRBJ2-1; D may match TRBD1 or TRBD2 (5 bases each). CDR3 length: 15 residues. Trimming stripped 3 bases from V and 2 bases from J, with 14 bases between. Germline V gives CDR1 DFQATT, CDR2 SNEGSKA (reference sequence). The CDR3 bases are TGCAGTGCTAGTCCCGGGACGGCGGCCTACAATGAGCAGTTCTTC. This sequence encodes CSASPGTAAYNEQFF.

The V call is TRBV3-1, the J call TRBJ2-1; D is undetermined. CDR3 size: 14 residues. Looked up from germline, CDR1 is LGHDT and CDR2 is YNNKEL (reference sequence). The V end lost 2 bases, the J end lost 6 bases, and 11 bases lay between the germline ends. In DNA form, the CDR3 reads TGTGCCAGCAGCCAATCCCTGGATTCCAATGAGCAGTTCTTC. It yields the protein CASSQSLDSNEQFF.

This chain uses TRBV28 with TRBJ2-3; 8 bases align to TRBD2. With V trimmed by 6 bases and J by 3 bases, 8 bases remained unmatched. The CDR3 has 15 amino acids. In germline, CDR1 is MDHEN, CDR2 SYDVKM. CDR3 in amino acids: CASRLYGGRTDTQYF. The CDR3 DNA is TGTGCCAGCAGATTGTACGGCGGGAGGACAGATACGCAGTATTTT.

This clonotype occurred once. The CDR3 sequence: CASSSSGKTGELFF. The CDR3 DNA sequence: TGTGCCAGCAGCTCTAGCGGGAAGACCGGGGAGCTGTTTTTT. This rearrangement joins TRBV11-1 to TRBJ2-2; 9 nucleotides agree with TRBD2. V lost 4 bases to trimming and J lost 5 bases; unmatched junction nucleotides: 2. This CDR3 region has 14 residues. CDR1 and CDR2 from the germline V gene are SGHAT and FQDESV (reference sequence).

This clonotype was picked up a small number of times. J is TRBJ1-1 and V is TRBV4-2, with TRBD1 as a possible D gene (6 bases). Trimming took 2 bases from V and 1 from J, leaving 11 bases between them. The CDR3 loop spans 15 amino acids. Germline V gene sequence: CDR1 LGHNA, CDR2 YNFKEQ. CDR3 residues: CASSQWGQENTEAFF. CDR3 nucleotide sequence: TGTGCCAGCAGCCAATGGGGACAAGAGAACACTGAAGCTTTCTTT.